This T cell receptor (beta chain) was recorded in a study of Graves' ophthalmopathy and Graves' hyperthyroidism. General study points: The study's model predicted ophthalmopathy progression at roughly 64% sensitivity and around 75% specificity.

Germline V gene data show CDR1 as SQVTM and CDR2 as ANQGSEA. The CDR3 sequence is 14 residues long. Trimming took off 7 bases at V and 8 bases at J, with 18 bases between the two ends. RNA transcripts served as template for amplifying TCR beta CDR3 sequences. HTBI primers primed a first-round RT-PCR, and a second-round multiplex PCR followed. TCRdb itself ran the multiplex PCR reads through MiXCR, one entry per CDR3 protein. The sample contains some 1.1 million distinct CDR3 sequences, 36% of which appear only once. The table lists this clonotype with many counts. The antigen remains undetermined. The origin of this receptor is an adult man with Graves' hyperthyroidism. The sample taken for sequencing was peripheral blood or thyroid tissue (not recorded which). The gene calls are TRBV29-1 and TRBJ1-6; D is perhaps TRBD1 (6 bases). This CDR3 is CSAQDRGRDSPLHF. Written as DNA, the CDR3 is TGCAGCGCTCAGGACAGAGGGCGTGATTCACCCCTCCACTTT.